The clone carrying this TCR beta chain was seen repeatedly, ten times or more. Its antigen remains unknown. The CDR3 is made up of 16 amino acids. Per the germline V gene, CDR1 is LGHDT and CDR2 is YNNKEL (reference sequence). V was trimmed by 5 bases and J by 1 base, leaving 15 bases between them. Template-switch 5'RACE cDNA synthesis added a 10-nucleotide unique molecular identifier. One entry per CDR3 protein results from TCRdb running MiXCR on the 5' RACE reads. The sample lists roughly 30,000 distinct CDR3 sequences, about 12% occurring once. This entry belongs to a study of neurological immune-mediated disorders. General study results and limits: Across subjects, expanded clones had no CDR3 amino acid sequences in common, pointing to private repertoires in all groups.

Volunteers at a blood bank in Maryland, USA, were the healthy controls. This TCR came from a woman aged 60-75 years in good health. What was sequenced was PBMCs. The rearrangement joins TRBV3-1 to TRBJ1-3; D is undetermined. CDR3 loop: CASSYARLVSGNTIYF. The CDR3 DNA reads as TGTGCCAGCAGCTACGCTCGACTGGTGTCTGGAAACACCATATATTTT.